The sequence of this TCR beta chain was determined in a study of cytomegalovirus exposure and HLA in healthy donors. Study-wide results and limits: Diagnosis of cytomegalovirus status made by the classifier reportedly showed high specificity and sensitivity.

This CDR3 has 13 amino acids. Germline assignment: CDR1 SNHLY and CDR2 FYNNEI. With 5 bases removed from V and 2 bases from J, the gap between germline ends came to 10 bases. Primers for the PCR totalled 60 Vbeta and 13 Jbeta. The method was immunoSEQ multiplex PCR; TCRdb's version includes in-frame clones alone and lacks a portion of them. The sample includes some 150,000 clones, around 62% of them seen just once. Sampled while nominally healthy, donors likely had unrecorded immune exposures. Concerning this clone itself: Its antigen is unidentified.

The TCR sequence derives from a man aged 40-49 years in good health and CMV-seronegative. Sample: PBMCs. The chain joins TRBV2 to TRBJ2-7, with a tentative D call TRBD1 (5 bases). The DNA of the CDR3 is TGTGCCAGCAGTCGTCAGGGCGCCTACGAGCAGTACTTC. Its protein is CASSRQGAYEQYF.